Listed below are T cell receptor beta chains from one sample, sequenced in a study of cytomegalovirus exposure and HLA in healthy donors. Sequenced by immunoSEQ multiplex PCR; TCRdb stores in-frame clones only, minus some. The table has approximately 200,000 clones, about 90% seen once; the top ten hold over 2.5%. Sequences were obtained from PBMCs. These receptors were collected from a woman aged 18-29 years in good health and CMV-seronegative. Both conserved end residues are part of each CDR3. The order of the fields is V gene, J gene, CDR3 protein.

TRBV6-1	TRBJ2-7	CASSDRGYEQYF
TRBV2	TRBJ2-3	CASSDGGSTDTQYF
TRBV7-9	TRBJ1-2	CAQPSRGANYGYTF
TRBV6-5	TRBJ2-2	CASHRPNTGELFF
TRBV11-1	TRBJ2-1	CASSYPLPQTGDDNEQFF
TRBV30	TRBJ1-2	CAWSVQTGGYTF
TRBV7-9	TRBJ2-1	CASSRGGRVHNEQFF
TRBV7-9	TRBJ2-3	CASSLLRGPADTQYF
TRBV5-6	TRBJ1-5	CASSLGAGGGQPQHF
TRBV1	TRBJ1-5	CTSSSDRGELNQPQHF
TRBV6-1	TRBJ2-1	CASREVVSRFF
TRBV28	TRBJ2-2	CASSLLAPVAGELFF
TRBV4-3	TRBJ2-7	CASSQDWTSGSYEQYF
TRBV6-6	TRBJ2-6	CASSYLASGANVLTF
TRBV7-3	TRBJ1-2	CASSRRQGDGYTF
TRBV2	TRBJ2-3	CASSESRLLAGGLSTDTQYF
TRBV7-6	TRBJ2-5	CASSSGQGKEGETQYF
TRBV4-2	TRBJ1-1	CASSQQDRLNTEAFF
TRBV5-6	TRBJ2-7	CASSFGHFYEQYF
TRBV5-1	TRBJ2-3	CASSSRQDRTDTQYF
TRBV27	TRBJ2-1	CASSLSGRGPASYNEQFF
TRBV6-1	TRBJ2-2	CASSDRDTGELFF
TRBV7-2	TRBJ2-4	CASSRMLLAEYGNIQYF
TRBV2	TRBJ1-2	CASNLRDRDGYTF
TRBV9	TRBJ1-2	CASSVGADNYGYTF
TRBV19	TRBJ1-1	CASSIVGPGLNTEAFF
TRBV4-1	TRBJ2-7	CASSQEVPNEQYF
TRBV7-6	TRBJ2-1	CASSKGHSSYNEQFF
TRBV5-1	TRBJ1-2	CASSLVGREYGYTF
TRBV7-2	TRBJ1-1	CASSLATGHGPLLNTEAFF
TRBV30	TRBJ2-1	CACSLAGPNEQFF
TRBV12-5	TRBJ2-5	CASGQEMGQIQETQYF
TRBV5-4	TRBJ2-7	CASSGKLAGDYEQYF
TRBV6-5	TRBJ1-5	CASSRTGSQPQHF
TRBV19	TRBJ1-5	CATSGLGNQPQHF
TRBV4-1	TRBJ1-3	CASSPPSQGEISGNTIYF
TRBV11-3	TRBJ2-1	CASSFTGSFNEQFF
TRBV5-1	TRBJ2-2	CASSIQDSGELFF
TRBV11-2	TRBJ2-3	CASRLSSTDTQYF
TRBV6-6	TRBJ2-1	CASSYKGDNNEQFF
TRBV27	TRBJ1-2	CASRNTGNYGYTF
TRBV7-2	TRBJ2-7	CASSLQLAGVWYF
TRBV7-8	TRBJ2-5	CASSLGGGPGTGQETQYF
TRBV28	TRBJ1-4	CASSLFGTGNEKLFF
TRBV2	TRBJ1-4	CASSTNPDRGDEKLFF
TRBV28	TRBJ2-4	CASSSGEGRAKNIQYF
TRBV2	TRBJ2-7	CASSDGGQGISEQYF
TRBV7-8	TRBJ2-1	CASSSQPGNYNEQFF
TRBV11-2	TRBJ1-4	CASRPSGAGAHEKLFF
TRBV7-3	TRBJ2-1	CASSLTTYSNEQFF
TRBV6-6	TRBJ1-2	CASSQDRDGYTF
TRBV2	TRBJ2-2	CASRDPSGHTGELFF
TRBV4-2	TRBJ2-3	CASSQGYTGEDTQYF
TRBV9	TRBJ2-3	CASSGDITDTQYF